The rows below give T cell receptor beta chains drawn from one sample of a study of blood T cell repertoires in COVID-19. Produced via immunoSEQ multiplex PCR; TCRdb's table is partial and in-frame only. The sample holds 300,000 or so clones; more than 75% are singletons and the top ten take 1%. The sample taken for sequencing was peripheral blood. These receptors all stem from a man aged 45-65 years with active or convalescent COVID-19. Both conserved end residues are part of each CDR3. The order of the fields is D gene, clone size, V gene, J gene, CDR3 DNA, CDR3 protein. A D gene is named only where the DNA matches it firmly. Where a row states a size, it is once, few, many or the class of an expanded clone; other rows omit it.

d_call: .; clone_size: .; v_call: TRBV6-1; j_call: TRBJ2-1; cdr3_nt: TGTGCCAGCAGTGATTGGGGGGGCCCATTCAATGAGCAGTTCTTC; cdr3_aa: CASSDWGGPFNEQFF
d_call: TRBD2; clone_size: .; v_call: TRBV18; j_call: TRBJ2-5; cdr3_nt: TGTGCCAGCTCACCACCCCGACTAGCGGGAGGGCCCCATGGGGAAGAGACCCAGTACTTC; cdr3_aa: CASSPPRLAGGPHGEETQYF
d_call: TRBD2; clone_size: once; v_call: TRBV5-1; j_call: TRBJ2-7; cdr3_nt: TGCGCCAGCAGCCCCGGGAGGGTTAGCTCCTACGAGCAGTACTTC; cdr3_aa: CASSPGRVSSYEQYF
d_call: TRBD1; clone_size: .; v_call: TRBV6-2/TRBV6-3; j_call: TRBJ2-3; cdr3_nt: TGTGCCAGCAGTTACAGCCCCGGGACAGGGGGGCGAACAGATACGCAGTATTTT; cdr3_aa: CASSYSPGTGGRTDTQYF
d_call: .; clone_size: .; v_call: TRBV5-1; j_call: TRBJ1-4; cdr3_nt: TGCGCCAGCAGCTTGAGGCAGGGCGGTGAAAAACTGTTTTTT; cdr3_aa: CASSLRQGGEKLFF
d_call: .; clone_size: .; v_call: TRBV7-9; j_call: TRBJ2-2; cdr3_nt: TGTGCCAGCAGCTTATTACAGGGTCACACCGGGGAGCTGTTTTTT; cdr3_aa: CASSLLQGHTGELFF
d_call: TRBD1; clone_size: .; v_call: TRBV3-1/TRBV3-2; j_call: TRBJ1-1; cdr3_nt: TGTGCCAGCAGCCACTGGGACAGGGACACTGAAGCTTTCTTT; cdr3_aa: CASSHWDRDTEAFF
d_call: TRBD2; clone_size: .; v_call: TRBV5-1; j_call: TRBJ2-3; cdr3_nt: TGCGCCAGCGCTAGCGGGGGGGCAGATACGCAGTATTTT; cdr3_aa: CASASGGADTQYF
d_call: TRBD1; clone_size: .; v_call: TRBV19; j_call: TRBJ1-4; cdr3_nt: TGTGCCAGTAGAGCCCGGACAGGGGGCACTGAAAAACTGTTTTTT; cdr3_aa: CASRARTGGTEKLFF
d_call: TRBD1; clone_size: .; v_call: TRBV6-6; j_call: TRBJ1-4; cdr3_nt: TGTGCCAGCAGCCGATCTTCTTTGACAGGGGGGAATGAAAAACTGTTTTTT; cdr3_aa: CASSRSSLTGGNEKLFF